The source of this T cell receptor (beta chain) is a study of T cells after posttransplantation cyclophosphamide. Busulfan-fludarabine conditioning, marrow transplant, and cyclophosphamide on days +3 and +4 were administered. The repertoire was sequenced with immunoSEQ multiplex PCR; TCRdb's copy has only in-frame clones and lacks some. Captured here are 6,500 to 8,000 clones, none seen once; the top ten comprise approximately 20%. V lost 6 bases and J lost 5, with 20 bases in between. The CDR3 consists of 15 residues. Germline CDR1 and CDR2: SGHNT and YENEEA. Notes on the study in general: Donor-recipient repertoire similarity was low at 1-2 months, rising over year one.

This clone showed up many times. The antigen is undetermined. This specimen consisted of PBMCs, obtained around 90 days after allogeneic stem cell transplant with posttransplant cyclophosphamide. The rearrangement joins TRBV11-3 to TRBJ2-7; maybe TRBD2 (6 bases). The clonotype comes from a female patient in her 60s who received an allogeneic stem cell transplant from an unrelated donor, was CMV-positive, and had acute GVHD only. Some T cells may be provided by the graft donor. CDR3 bases: TGTGCCAGCAGTCCAGCGGGCGCGGGGCTGGACGAGCAGTACTTC. Its protein product is CASSPAGAGLDEQYF.